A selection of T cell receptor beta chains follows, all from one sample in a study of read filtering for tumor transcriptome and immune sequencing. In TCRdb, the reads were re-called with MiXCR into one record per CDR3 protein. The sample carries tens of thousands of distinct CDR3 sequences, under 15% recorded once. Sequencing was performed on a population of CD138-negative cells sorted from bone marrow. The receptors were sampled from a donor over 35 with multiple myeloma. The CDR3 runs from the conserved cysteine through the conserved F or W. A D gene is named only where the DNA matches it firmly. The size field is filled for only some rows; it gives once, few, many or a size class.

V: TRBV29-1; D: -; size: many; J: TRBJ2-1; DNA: TGCAGCGTTGGTCATACGGACTACAATGAGCAGTTCTTC; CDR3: CSVGHTDYNEQFF
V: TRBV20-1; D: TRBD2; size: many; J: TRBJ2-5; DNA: TGCAGTGCTAGCCGACTAGCGGGACTCTACCAAGAGACCCAGTACTTC; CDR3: CSASRLAGLYQETQYF
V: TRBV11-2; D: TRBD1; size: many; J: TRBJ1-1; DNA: TGTGCCAGCAGCCTCGGACAGGGGGGGGGAACGGCGACTGAAGCTTTCTTT; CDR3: CASSLGQGGGTATEAFF
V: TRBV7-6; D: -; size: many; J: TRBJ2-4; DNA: TGTGCCAGCAGCTTGGGCCCCTGGGCAGCCAAAAACATTCAGTACTTC; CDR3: CASSLGPWAAKNIQYF
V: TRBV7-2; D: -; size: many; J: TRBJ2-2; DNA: TGTGCCAGCAGTACCTTCAGGGGCAAAGAGACCGGGGAGCTGTTTTTT; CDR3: CASSTFRGKETGELFF
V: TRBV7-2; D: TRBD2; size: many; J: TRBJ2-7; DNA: TGTGCCAGCAGCTTCTCACTAGCGGGAGGAAGCGAGCAGTACTTC; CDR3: CASSFSLAGGSEQYF
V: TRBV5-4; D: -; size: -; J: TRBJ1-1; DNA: TGTGCCAGCAGCCACCAGGGGAACACTAAAGCTTTCTTT; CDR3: CASSHQGNTKAFF
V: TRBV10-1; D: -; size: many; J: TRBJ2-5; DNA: TGCGCCAGCAGTGAGAGCGGCCAAGAGACCCAGTACTTC; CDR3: CASSESGQETQYF
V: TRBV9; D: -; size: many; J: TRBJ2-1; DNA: TGTGCCAGCAGCTCCGACAGCTACAATGAGCAGTTCTTC; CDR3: CASSSDSYNEQFF
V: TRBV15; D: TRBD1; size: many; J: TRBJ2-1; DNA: TGTGCCACCAGCAGAGAGGGACAGTCTCTCTCCGGTGAGCAGTTCTTC; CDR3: CATSREGQSLSGEQFF
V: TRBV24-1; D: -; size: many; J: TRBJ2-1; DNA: TGTGCCACCAGTGAAGAGCCAGGGATCGTTTACAATGAGCAGTTCTTC; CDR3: CATSEEPGIVYNEQFF
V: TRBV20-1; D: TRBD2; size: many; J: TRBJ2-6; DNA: TGCAGTGCTGGCCCGGGACTAGCGGGTGGCTCTGGGGCCAACGTCCTGACTTTC; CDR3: CSAGPGLAGGSGANVLTF
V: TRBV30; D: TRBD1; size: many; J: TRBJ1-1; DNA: TGTGCCTGGAGAAAGGGACAGGGGTACACTGAAGCTTTCTTT; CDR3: CAWRKGQGYTEAFF
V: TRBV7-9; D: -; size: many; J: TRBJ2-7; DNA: TGTGCCAGCAGCTTCTTCCAGAACTACGAGCAGTACTTC; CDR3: CASSFFQNYEQYF
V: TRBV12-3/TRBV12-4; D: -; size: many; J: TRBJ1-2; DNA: TGTGCCAGCAGTTTAACAGGAGCTAACTATGGCTACACCTTC; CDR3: CASSLTGANYGYTF
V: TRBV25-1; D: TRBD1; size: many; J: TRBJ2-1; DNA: TGTGCCAGCAGTGAGGTCACAGGGGGCATCTGGAACAATGAGCAGTTCTTC; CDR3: CASSEVTGGIWNNEQFF
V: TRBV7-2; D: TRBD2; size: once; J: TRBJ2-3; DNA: TGTGCCAGCAGCCAAGGAGGGACTAGCGGGAGTCGTCGTACGCAGTATTTT; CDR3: CASSQGGTSGSRRTQYF
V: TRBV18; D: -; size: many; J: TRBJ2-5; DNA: TGTGCCAGCTCACCATCCGCTCAAGAGACCCAGTACTTC; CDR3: CASSPSAQETQYF
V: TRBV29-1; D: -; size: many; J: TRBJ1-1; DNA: TGCAGCGTTGAAGGCGTGAACACTGAAGCTTTCTTT; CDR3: CSVEGVNTEAFF
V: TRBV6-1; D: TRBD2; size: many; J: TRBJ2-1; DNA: TGTGCCAGCAGTTTTACTAGCGGGGGCTACAATGAGCAGTTCTTC; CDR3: CASSFTSGGYNEQFF
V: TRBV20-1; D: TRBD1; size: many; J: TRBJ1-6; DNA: TGCAGTGCTAGAGACCTACAGGGGTTAGGTAATTCACCCCTCCACTTT; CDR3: CSARDLQGLGNSPLHF
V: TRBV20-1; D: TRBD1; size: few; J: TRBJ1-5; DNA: TGCAGTGCTAGAGACCCGGGACAGGGGGTTTTGGCTAGCAATCAGCCCCAGCATTTT; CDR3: CSARDPGQGVLASNQPQHF
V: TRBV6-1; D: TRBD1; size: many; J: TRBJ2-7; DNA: TGTGCCAGCAGCAGAGACAGGGACTACGAGCAGTACTTC; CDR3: CASSRDRDYEQYF
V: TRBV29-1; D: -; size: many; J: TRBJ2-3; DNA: TGCAGCGTTGTCCAAGGAGGTACGCAGTATTTT; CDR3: CSVVQGGTQYF
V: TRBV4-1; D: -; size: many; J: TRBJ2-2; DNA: TGCGCCAGCAGCCAAGAAGGCTATCATAACACCGGGGAGCTGTTTTTT; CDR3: CASSQEGYHNTGELFF
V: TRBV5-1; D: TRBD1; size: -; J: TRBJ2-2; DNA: TGCGCCAGCAGCTTGGGACAGGGGGCAACCGGGGAGCTGTTTTTT; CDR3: CASSLGQGATGELFF
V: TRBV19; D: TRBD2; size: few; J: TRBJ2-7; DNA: TGTGCCAATAGGGCAAGGGGCGGGGGGCAGCCCTACGAGCAGTACTTC; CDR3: CANRARGGGQPYEQYF
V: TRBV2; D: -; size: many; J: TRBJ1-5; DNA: TGTGCCAGCAGTCGGGGGGTCAATCAGCCCCAGCATTTT; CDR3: CASSRGVNQPQHF
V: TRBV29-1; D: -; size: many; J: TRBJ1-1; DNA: TGCAGCGTTGTCCCCAATAGTGTGGTAAACACTGAAGCTTTCTTT; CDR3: CSVVPNSVVNTEAFF
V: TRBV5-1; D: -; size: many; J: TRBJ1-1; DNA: TGCGCCAGCAGCGCGGGGGTTGGGGGCACTGAAGCTTTCTTT; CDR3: CASSAGVGGTEAFF
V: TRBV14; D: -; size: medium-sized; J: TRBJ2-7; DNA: TGTGCCAGCAGCCAAGACCTGGGGAGCTCCTACGAGCAGTACTTC; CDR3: CASSQDLGSSYEQYF
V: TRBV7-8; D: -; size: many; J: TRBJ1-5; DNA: TGTGCCAGCAGCTTAGCGGGGGCCCCGAATCAGCCCCAGCATTTT; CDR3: CASSLAGAPNQPQHF
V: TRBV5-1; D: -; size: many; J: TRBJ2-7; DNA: TGCGCCAGCAGCTTGGGGGGGCGCAGGAACGAGCAGTACTTC; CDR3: CASSLGGRRNEQYF
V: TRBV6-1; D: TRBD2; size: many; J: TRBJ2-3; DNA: TGTGCCAGCAGTGAGGCAGCGGGAGGCCCAGATACGCAGTATTTT; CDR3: CASSEAAGGPDTQYF
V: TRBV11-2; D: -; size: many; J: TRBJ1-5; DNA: TGTGCCTCCTCGAAAGGGTATAGCAATCAGCCCCAGCATTTT; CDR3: CASSKGYSNQPQHF
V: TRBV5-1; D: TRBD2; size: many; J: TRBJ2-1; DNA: TGCGCCAGCAGCTTGGCCGGGACTAGCCGTTCTAATGAGCAGTTCTTC; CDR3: CASSLAGTSRSNEQFF
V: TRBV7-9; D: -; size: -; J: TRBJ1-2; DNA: TGTGCCAGCAGCTTAGAGTCCGGACCTTATGGCTACACCTTC; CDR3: CASSLESGPYGYTF
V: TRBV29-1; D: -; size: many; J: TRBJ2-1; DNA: TGCAGCGTTGGCGGGGTCTCCTCCTACAATGAGCAGTTCTTC; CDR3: CSVGGVSSYNEQFF
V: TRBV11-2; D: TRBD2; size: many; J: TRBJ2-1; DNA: TGTGCCAGCAGCTCGATTAGCGGGAGGAATAGGGATGAGCAGTTCTTC; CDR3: CASSSISGRNRDEQFF
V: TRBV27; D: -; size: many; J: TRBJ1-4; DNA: TGTGCCAGCAGTTTATTGGGGGCAGGTGGTGAAAAACTGTTTTTT; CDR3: CASSLLGAGGEKLFF
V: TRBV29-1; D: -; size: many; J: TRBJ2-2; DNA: TGCAGCGTGGCGTGGACATCCAACACCGGGGAGCTGTTTTTT; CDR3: CSVAWTSNTGELFF
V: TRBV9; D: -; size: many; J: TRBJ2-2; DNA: TGTGCCAGCAGGCACGGGAACACCGGGGAGCTGTTTTTT; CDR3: CASRHGNTGELFF
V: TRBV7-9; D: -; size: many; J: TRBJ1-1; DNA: TGTGCCAGCAGCTTAGGGACACTGAACACTGAAGCTTTCTTT; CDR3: CASSLGTLNTEAFF
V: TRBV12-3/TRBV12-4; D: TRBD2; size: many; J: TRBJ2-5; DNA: TGTGCCACTATGACTAGCGGACATGTACAAGAGACCCAGTACTTC; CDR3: CATMTSGHVQETQYF
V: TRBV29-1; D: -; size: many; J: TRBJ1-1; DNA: TGCAGCGTTGATTCTGGAGACCGATACACTGAAGCTTTCTTT; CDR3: CSVDSGDRYTEAFF
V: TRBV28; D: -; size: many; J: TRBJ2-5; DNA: TGTGCCAGCAGTTTGGTAGGGGGAGAGGAGACCCAGTACTTC; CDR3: CASSLVGGEETQYF
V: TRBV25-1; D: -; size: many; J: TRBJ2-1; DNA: TGTGCCAGCTCCATGACTTACAATGAGCAGTTCTTC; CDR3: CASSMTYNEQFF
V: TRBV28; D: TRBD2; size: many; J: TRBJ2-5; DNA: TGTGCCAGCAGTATGTCGGGGAGCGGGAGGAAGGAGACCCAGTACTTC; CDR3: CASSMSGSGRKETQYF
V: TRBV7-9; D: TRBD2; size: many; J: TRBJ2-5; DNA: TGTGCCAGCACCCCCATTGAAGGGACTAGCGGGAAAGAGACCCAGTACTTC; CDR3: CASTPIEGTSGKETQYF
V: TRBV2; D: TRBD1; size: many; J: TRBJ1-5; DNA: TGTGCCAGCAGCGGGACAGAGAATCAGCCCCAGCATTTT; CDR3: CASSGTENQPQHF
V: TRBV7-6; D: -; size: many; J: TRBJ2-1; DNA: TGTGCCAGCAGCTTAGCCATACCTCGTCAGAGGGTTAGTGATGAGCAGTTCTTC; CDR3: CASSLAIPRQRVSDEQFF
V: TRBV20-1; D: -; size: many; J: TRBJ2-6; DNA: TGCAGTGCTGGGGGGGGCCCCTCTGGGGCCAACGTCCTGACTTTC; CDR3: CSAGGGPSGANVLTF
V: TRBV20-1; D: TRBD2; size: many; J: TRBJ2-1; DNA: TGCAGTGCAGCGGGAGGGCTTCCTACCTACAATGAGCAGTTCTTC; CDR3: CSAAGGLPTYNEQFF
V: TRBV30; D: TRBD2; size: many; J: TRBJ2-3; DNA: TGTGCCTGGAGTGTAACGCGGACTAGCGGTAGCACAGATACGCAGTATTTT; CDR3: CAWSVTRTSGSTDTQYF
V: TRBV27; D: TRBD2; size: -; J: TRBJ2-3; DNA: TGTGCCAGCAGCCCAAATTGGGGCTGGGTAGCGGGAGGCACAGATACGCAGTATTTT; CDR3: CASSPNWGWVAGGTDTQYF
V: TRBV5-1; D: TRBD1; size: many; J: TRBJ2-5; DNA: TGCGCCAGCAGCTTGGGACAGGGGCCAGAGACCCAGTACTTC; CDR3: CASSLGQGPETQYF
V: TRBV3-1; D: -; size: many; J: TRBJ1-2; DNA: TGTGCCAGCAGCCAAGATTTGTGGAGGGGAGGCTATGGCTACACCTTC; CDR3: CASSQDLWRGGYGYTF